This T cell receptor (beta chain) was found in a study of chemoradiotherapy in HPV16-positive cancers. Study-level background: Candidate HPV-specific T-cell clones and common TCR motifs came from functional assays in a couple of HPV16-positive patients.

Generated by immunoSEQ multiplex PCR, the TCRdb table keeps only in-frame clones and is missing some. This table holds approximately 7,000 clones, about 74% found once. This CDR3 has 13 residues. With 2 bases removed from V and 9 bases from J, the gap between germline ends came to 11 bases. Germline CDR1 and CDR2: GTSNPN and SVGIG (reference sequence). Study-wide results and caveats: For HPV16-positive patients, expanding HPV-responsive T cells associated with longer recurrence-free survival. Functional assays defining HPV-specific T cells used only a couple of HPV16-positive patients. Candidate HPV-specific clones and E7-related TCR motifs grew in tumor during treatment.

Regarding this clone: Its antigen is unidentified.

Specimen: tumor tissue, collected from a patient who underwent chemoradiotherapy. The chain combines TRBV30 with TRBJ1-6; perhaps TRBD1 as D (6 bases). This TCR derives from a human donor with HPV-associated anogenital cancer. CDR3 residues: CAWSSGDGSPLHF. For the CDR3, the DNA is TGTGCCTGGAGTTCAGGGGATGGTTCACCCCTCCACTTT.